The 29 T cell receptor beta chains below all came from one sample that was sequenced in a study of OX40 agonist ivuxolimab in advanced cancers. Profiling relied on immunoSEQ multiplex PCR, and the TCRdb table lists in-frame clones only, not all of them. This table has tens of thousands of clones, around 83% appearing once. The specimen was CD4+ or CD8+ T cells sorted from blood, collected in a trial of the OX40 agonist ivuxolimab. Every receptor here comes from an adult with an advanced solid tumor such as melanoma, head and neck, liver or kidney cancer.

The chain joins TRBV7-6 to TRBJ2-5; 7 nucleotides agree with TRBD2. The CDR3 length is 14 residues. Germline V gene data show CDR1 as SGHVS and CDR2 as FNYEAQ. The V and J ends lost 6 bases and 4 bases, in that order; junction bases with no gene match: 8. The CDR3 DNA follows: TGTGCCAGCAGTTTCCGTGGGGGGGGAGAGACCCAGTACTTC. Protein: CASSFRGGGETQYF.

This chain links TRBV30 with TRBJ2-3, with TRBD2 matching over 10 bases. This CDR3 has 17 amino acids. In germline, CDR1 is GTSNPN, CDR2 SVGIG (reference sequence). V was clipped by 1 base and J by 6 bases; unmatched bases: 13. CDR3 protein: CAWSALALAGGWDTQYF. The CDR3, as DNA: TGTGCCTGGAGTGCACTAGCCTTAGCGGGGGGATGGGATACGCAGTATTTT.

The chain's CDR3 is CASSKKGGNEQFF. CDR3 DNA: TGTGCCAGCAGCAAAAAAGGGGGCAATGAGCAGTTCTTC. V and J are TRBV21-1 and TRBJ2-1; the DNA was not used to check the table's D call, TRBD1. TRBV21-1 has pseudogene status. CDR3 size: 13 residues.

The V and J genes are TRBV30 and TRBJ2-5, with 11 bases that match TRBD1. Per germline, CDR1 GTSNPN and CDR2 SVGIG (reference sequence). The CDR3 covers 15 residues. Losses at the gene ends were 2 bases for V and 2 bases for J; bases not matched to a gene: 4. The DNA of the CDR3 is TGTGCCTGGAGTCCCCGGGACAGGGGGCAAGAGACCCAGTACTTC. Residues: CAWSPRDRGQETQYF.

The chain links TRBV5-1 to TRBJ1-3, with D possibly matching TRBD1 (6 bases). The length of the CDR3 is 15 residues. Looked up from germline, CDR1 is SGHRS and CDR2 is YFSETQ. The V and J ends lost 8 bases and 0 bases respectively, with 15 bases between them. The CDR3 region has the DNA TGCGCCAGTCAACCGGGGGCGATCTCTGGAAACACCATATATTTT. The encoded protein is CASQPGAISGNTIYF.

This clone appeared a single time. The chain is built from TRBV10-3 and TRBJ1-3, with 8 nucleotides matching TRBD1. The V segment lost 4 bases and the J segment 0 bases; nucleotides outside the gene matches: 2. In germline, CDR1 is ENHRY, CDR2 SYGVKD. This CDR3 comprises 15 residues. This CDR3 is CAISAGTGSGNTIYF. CDR3 nucleotides: TGTGCCATCAGTGCCGGGACAGGCTCTGGAAACACCATATATTTT.

The chain has TRBV28 and TRBJ2-1; no clear D gene. The V end lost 6 bases, the J end lost 5 bases, and 11 bases lay between the germline ends. Germline loops: CDR1 MDHEN, CDR2 SYDVKM. The CDR3 totals 13 residues. The CDR3 here is CASRPPSHNEQFF. For the CDR3, the DNA is TGTGCCAGCAGACCGCCCTCACACAATGAGCAGTTCTTC.

The chain carries TRBV5-8 and TRBJ2-1; 11 bases map to TRBD2. The V gene end was trimmed by 4 bases and the J gene end by 8 bases; junction bases not matched to a gene: 20. The germline gives CDR1 SGHTS, CDR2 YDEGEE. CDR3 length equals 19 residues. The CDR3 DNA sequence: TGTGCCAGCAGCATCTCTTTGACCACTAGCGGGGGTTTCTGGGATGAGCAGTTCTTC. Its translation is CASSISLTTSGGFWDEQFF.

The chain links TRBV2 to TRBJ1-1; perhaps TRBD1 as D (6 bases). The CDR3 spans 13 residues. Between the trimmed V and J ends, which lost 6 bases and 1 base, there was a span of 9 bases. Germline V gives CDR1 SNHLY, CDR2 FYNNEI. The chain's CDR3 is CASSRDTNTEAFF. In nucleotides, the CDR3 is TGTGCCAGCAGCCGGGACACGAACACTGAAGCTTTCTTT. Filled out from reference TRBV2 and TRBJ1-1, the complete variable domain reads EPEVTQTPSHQVTQMGQEVILRCVPISNHLYFYWYRQILGQKVEFLVSFYNNEISEKSEIFDDQFSVERPDGSNFTLKIRSTKLEDSAMYFCASSRDTNTEAFFGQGTRLTVV.

The chain uses TRBV10-2 and TRBJ2-5; D unclear. The better agreement between TRBJ2-7 and the DNA end casts doubt on the J call. Germline assignment: CDR1 WSHSY and CDR2 SAAADI. This CDR3 comprises 12 residues. In DNA, the CDR3 is TGCGCCAGCAAATCCCCCGGGTACGAGCAGTACTTC. Protein sequence: CASKSPGYEQYF.

The chain combines TRBV5-1 with TRBJ2-3, with 9 nucleotides matching TRBD2. The CDR3 spans 16 residues. The germline gives CDR1 SGHRS, CDR2 YFSETQ. V was pared by 4 bases and J by 5 bases, with 11 bases of the junction left unmatched. CDR3 in DNA: TGCGCCAGCAGCGGGCAACCGGGACTAGCCGTAGATACGCAGTATTTT. This sequence encodes CASSGQPGLAVDTQYF. Filled out from reference TRBV5-1 and TRBJ2-3, the complete variable domain reads KAGVTQTPRYLIKTRGQQVTLSCSPISGHRSVSWYQQTPGQGLQFLFEYFSETQRNKGNFPGRFSGRQFSNSRSEMNVSTLELGDSALYLCASSGQPGLAVDTQYFGPGTRLTVL.

The CDR3 here is CASIAGDTPGYGYTF. DNA for the CDR3: TGTGCCAGTATCGCCGGGGACACACCTGGCTATGGCTACACCTTC. This rearrangement joins TRBV19 to TRBJ1-2; the D gene is possibly TRBD1 (6 bases). There are 15 residues in the CDR3. The germline CDR1 and CDR2 sequences are LNHDA and SQIVND (reference sequence). The V gene lost 7 bases and the J gene lost 4 bases, with 19 bases spanning the gap.

The V call is TRBV9, the J call TRBJ1-3, with no clear D. V gave up 0 bases and J gave up 2 bases, with 6 bases separating them. Germline values: CDR1 SGDLS, CDR2 YYNGEE. The CDR3 runs 14 residues. CDR3 sequence reads: CASSVVSTGNTIYF. The CDR3, as DNA: TGTGCCAGCAGCGTAGTCTCAACTGGAAACACCATATATTTT.

The gene calls are TRBV6-5 and TRBJ1-5; D is ambiguous. This CDR3 is 11 amino acids long. Germline V lookup: CDR1 MNHEY, CDR2 SVGAGI. V lost 7 bases to trimming and J lost 5 bases, with 6 bases between them. CDR3 DNA: TGTGCCAGCACTGAATATCAGCCCCAGCATTTT. Its translation: CASTEYQPQHF.

The V gene is TRBV5-1, the J gene TRBJ2-5, with 10 bases identical to TRBD2. This CDR3 has 16 amino acids. Germline CDR1 SGHRS, CDR2 YFSETQ. Unmatched junction bases numbered 6, after V lost 3 bases and J lost 1 base. The CDR3 DNA sequence: TGCGCCAGCAGCTGGTCAGGACTAGCGGTCCAAGAGACCCAGTACTTC. Translation: CASSWSGLAVQETQYF.

The chain is built from TRBV14 and TRBJ1-1; D call uncertain. Trimming cost V 0 bases and J 1 base, with 6 bases left between them. The CDR3 extends over 14 amino acids. Germline CDR1 and CDR2: SGHDN and FVKESK. Here the CDR3 DNA reads TGTGCCAGCAGCCAAGAAAGAAGGAACACTGAAGCTTTCTTT. Protein sequence: CASSQERRNTEAFF.

The chain links TRBV7-9 to TRBJ2-2, with TRBD2 identical over 9 bases. V lost 5 bases to trimming and J lost 1 base; unmatched junction nucleotides: 14. Germline loops: CDR1 SEHNR, CDR2 FQNEAQ (reference sequence). This CDR3 is built from 19 residues. CDR3 loop: CASSKEPLSGRMNTGELFF. CDR3 DNA sequence: TGTGCCAGCAGCAAGGAGCCCCTTAGCGGGAGAATGAACACCGGGGAGCTGTTTTTT.

The chain recombines TRBV15 with TRBJ2-7; D is possibly TRBD1 (6 bases). This CDR3 region has 15 residues. V gave up 0 bases and J gave up 2 bases, with 11 bases separating them. In germline, CDR1 is LNHNV, CDR2 YYDKDF (reference sequence). CDR3 sequence reads: CATSREGGVAYEQYF. In nucleotides, the CDR3 is TGTGCCACCAGCAGAGAAGGGGGTGTGGCCTACGAGCAGTACTTC.

This clone was detected only once. The V gene is TRBV30, the J gene TRBJ1-2; D call uncertain. V was cut by 2 bases and J by 5 bases, with 6 bases left in between. This CDR3 region has 11 residues. Per the germline V gene, CDR1 is GTSNPN and CDR2 is SVGIG (reference sequence). The CDR3 here is CAWSRLYGYTF. CDR3 sequence (DNA): TGTGCCTGGAGTCGACTTTATGGCTACACCTTC.

For the CDR3, the DNA is TGTGCCACCCATTCCGGCGGGGGCAATCAGCCCCAGCATTTT. This encodes CATHSGGGNQPQHF. The rearrangement uses TRBV5-4 and TRBJ1-5; no clear D gene. V shed 9 bases and J shed 2 bases, with 15 bases lying between them. Germline loops: CDR1 SGHNT, CDR2 YYREEE (reference sequence). The CDR3 contains 14 residues.

J is TRBJ1-3 and V is TRBV5-3; D unresolved. TRBV5-3 is designated an ORF whose function remains uncertain. V was pared by 9 bases and J by 2 bases, with 12 bases between. This CDR3 comprises 13 residues. The CDR3 DNA reads TGTGCCACCTTGAACGTCCCTGGAAACACCATATATTTT. It encodes CATLNVPGNTIYF.

The V call is TRBV7-9, the J call TRBJ2-1, with no clear D. Trimming pared 4 bases from V and 7 bases from J, leaving 17 bases between. The length of the CDR3 is 15 residues. CDR1 and CDR2 (germline): SEHNR, FQNEAQ (reference sequence). The CDR3 region is CASSSHGLVGNEQFF. The CDR3 DNA reads as TGTGCCAGCAGCTCCCACGGTCTGGTTGGGAATGAGCAGTTCTTC.

The table lists this clone with a few counts. The gene calls are TRBV28 and TRBJ2-7; either TRBD1 or TRBD2 may fit D (5 bases each). This CDR3 comprises 15 residues. V gave up 4 bases and J gave up 3 bases, with 16 bases separating them. Germline CDR1 MDHEN, CDR2 SYDVKM. CDR3 sequence reads: CASSSSSGTLYEQYF. CDR3 sequence (DNA): TGTGCCAGCAGTTCATCTTCCGGGACGCTCTACGAGCAGTACTTC.

The gene calls are TRBV19 and TRBJ2-6, with D possibly TRBD2 on 6 matching bases. This CDR3 is built from 15 residues. Germline values: CDR1 LNHDA, CDR2 SQIVND (reference sequence). V lost 6 bases to trimming and J lost 2 bases, with 11 bases between them. CDR3: CASRRGEAGANVLTF. DNA of the CDR3: TGTGCCAGTAGGCGCGGGGAGGCTGGGGCCAACGTCCTGACTTTC.

This clone is deemed medium-sized. The rearrangement joins TRBV5-1 to TRBJ2-5; 7 bases align to TRBD2. J was trimmed by 4 bases and V by 1 base; bases with no gene match: 1. Germline lookup yields CDR1 SGHRS and CDR2 YFSETQ. The CDR3 loop spans 13 amino acids. The CDR3 is CASSLSSGETQYF. In nucleotides, the CDR3 is TGCGCCAGCAGCTTGTCTAGCGGAGAGACCCAGTACTTC.

V and J are TRBV4-1 and TRBJ2-5, with 8 bases fitting TRBD2. The germline CDR1 and CDR2 sequences are MGHRA and YSYEKL. V lost 1 base, J lost 2 bases, and 3 bases stayed unmatched. CDR3 length equals 15 residues. The CDR3: CASSQGGGGQETQYF. The CDR3 DNA sequence: TGCGCCAGCAGCCAAGGGGGCGGGGGGCAAGAGACCCAGTACTTC.

The rearrangement links TRBV4-1 to TRBJ2-2; D uncertain. This CDR3 comprises 13 residues. Germline assignment: CDR1 MGHRA and CDR2 YSYEKL. Trimming cost V 4 bases and J 7 bases, with 10 bases left between them. The CDR3 here is CASSRVSVGELFF. In DNA form, the CDR3 reads TGCGCCAGCAGCCGCGTTTCCGTCGGGGAGCTGTTTTTT.

This clone was recorded only once. The genes are TRBV10-3 and TRBJ2-1; 9 bases fit TRBD2. Germline V CDR1 and CDR2: ENHRY, SYGVKD. The CDR3 sequence is 14 residues long. With V trimmed by 3 bases and J by 5 bases, 2 bases remained unmatched. This CDR3 reads CAISDSGGHNEQFF. DNA of the CDR3: TGTGCCATCAGTGACAGCGGGGGGCACAATGAGCAGTTCTTC.

V is TRBV19 and J is TRBJ1-1, with TRBD1 as a possible D gene (5 bases). Trimming stripped 5 bases from V and 3 bases from J, with 16 bases between. Germline CDR1 reads LNHDA; CDR2 reads SQIVND (reference sequence). This CDR3 region has 15 residues. The CDR3, as DNA: TGTGCCAGTAGTGCGGCCGGGGGAATGGACACTGAAGCTTTCTTT. Protein product: CASSAAGGMDTEAFF.